This TCR beta chain derives from a study of blood T cell repertoires in COVID-19. This clone has just one count. The CDR3 runs to 16 residues. Looked up from germline, CDR1 is LGHDT and CDR2 is YNNKEL (reference sequence). The V and J ends lost 1 base and 3 bases, in that order; junction bases with no gene match: 7. This table comes from immunoSEQ multiplex PCR, and its TCRdb copy is limited to in-frame clones, with some not included. The repertoire holds roughly 51,000 clones, with around nine tenths as singletons. The chain carries TRBV3-1 (or the pseudogene TRBV3-2) and TRBJ2-3, with TRBD1 matching over 7 bases. The source material was peripheral blood. The clonotype originates from a man in his forties or fifties with active COVID-19. CDR3 loop: CASSQVSGQVTDTQYF. Here the CDR3 DNA reads TGTGCCAGCAGCCAAGTATCCGGACAGGTAACAGATACGCAGTATTTT.